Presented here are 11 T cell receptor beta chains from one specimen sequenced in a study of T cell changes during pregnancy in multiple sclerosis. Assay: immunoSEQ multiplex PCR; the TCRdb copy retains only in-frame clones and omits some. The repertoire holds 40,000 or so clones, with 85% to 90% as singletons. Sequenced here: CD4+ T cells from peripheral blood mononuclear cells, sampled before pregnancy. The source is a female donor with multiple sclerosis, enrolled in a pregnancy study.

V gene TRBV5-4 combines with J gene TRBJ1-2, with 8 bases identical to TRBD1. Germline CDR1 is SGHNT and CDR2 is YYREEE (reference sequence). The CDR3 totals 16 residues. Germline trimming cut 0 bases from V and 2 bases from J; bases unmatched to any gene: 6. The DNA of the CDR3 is TGTGCCAGCAGCTTGGGCCCGGGACAGGCAAACTATGGCTACACCTTC. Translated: CASSLGPGQANYGYTF.

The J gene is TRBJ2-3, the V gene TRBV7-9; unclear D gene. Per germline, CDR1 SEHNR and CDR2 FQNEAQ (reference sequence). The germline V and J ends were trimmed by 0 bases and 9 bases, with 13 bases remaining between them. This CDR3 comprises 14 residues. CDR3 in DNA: TGTGCCAGCAGCTTAGCGTCAGGTACCGTGACGCAGTATTTT. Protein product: CASSLASGTVTQYF.

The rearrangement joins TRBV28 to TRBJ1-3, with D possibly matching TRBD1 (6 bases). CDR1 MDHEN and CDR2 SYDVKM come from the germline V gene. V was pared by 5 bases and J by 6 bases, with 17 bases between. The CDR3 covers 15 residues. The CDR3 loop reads CASSLAGGIENTIYF. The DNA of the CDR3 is TGTGCCAGCAGTCTTGCGGGGGGCATTGAAAACACCATATATTTT.

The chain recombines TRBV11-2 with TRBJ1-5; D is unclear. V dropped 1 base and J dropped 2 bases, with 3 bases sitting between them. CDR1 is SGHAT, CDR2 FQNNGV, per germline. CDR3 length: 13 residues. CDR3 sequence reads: CASSLAGNQPQHF. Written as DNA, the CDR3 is TGTGCCAGCAGCTTAGCTGGCAATCAGCCCCAGCATTTT.

The CDR3 DNA reads TGCGCCAGCAGTGAGGGTAGCGGGGGGCCAGATACGCAGTATTTT. This translates into CASSEGSGGPDTQYF. The rearrangement links TRBV10-1 to TRBJ2-3; 10 bases map to TRBD2. Germline loops: CDR1 WNHNN, CDR2 SYGVQD (reference sequence). The CDR3 length is 15 residues. J lost 4 bases, V lost 2 bases, and 3 bases had no gene match.

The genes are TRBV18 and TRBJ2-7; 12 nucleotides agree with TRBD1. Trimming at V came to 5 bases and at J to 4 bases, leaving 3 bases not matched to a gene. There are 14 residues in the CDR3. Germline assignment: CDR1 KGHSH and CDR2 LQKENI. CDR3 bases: TGTGCCAGCTCATGGGGACAGGGGGCATACGAGCAGTACTTC. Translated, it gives CASSWGQGAYEQYF.

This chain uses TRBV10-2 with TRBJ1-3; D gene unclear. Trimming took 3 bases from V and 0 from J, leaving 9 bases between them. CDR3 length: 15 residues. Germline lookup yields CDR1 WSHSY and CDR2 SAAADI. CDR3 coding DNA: TGCGCCAGCAGTGACAGGATCTTCTCTGGAAACACCATATATTTT. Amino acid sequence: CASSDRIFSGNTIYF.

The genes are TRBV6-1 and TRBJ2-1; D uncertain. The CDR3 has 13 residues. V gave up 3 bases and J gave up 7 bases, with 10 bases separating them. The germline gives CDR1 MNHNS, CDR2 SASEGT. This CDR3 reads CASSESLRNEQFF. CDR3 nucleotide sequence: TGTGCCAGCAGTGAGAGCTTGCGAAATGAGCAGTTCTTC.

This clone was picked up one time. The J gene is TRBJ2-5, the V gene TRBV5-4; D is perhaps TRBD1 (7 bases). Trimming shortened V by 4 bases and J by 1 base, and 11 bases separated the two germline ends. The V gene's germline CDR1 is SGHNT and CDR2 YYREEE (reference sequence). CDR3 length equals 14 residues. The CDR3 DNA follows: TGTGCCAGCAGCCAGGGGGACTTCCAAGAGACCCAGTACTTC. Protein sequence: CASSQGDFQETQYF. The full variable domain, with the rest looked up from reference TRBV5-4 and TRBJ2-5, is ETGVTQSPTHLIKTRGQQVTLRCSSQSGHNTVSWYQQALGQGPQFIFQYYREEENGRGNFPPRFSGLQFPNYSSELNVNALELDDSALYLCASSQGDFQETQYFGPGTRLLVL.

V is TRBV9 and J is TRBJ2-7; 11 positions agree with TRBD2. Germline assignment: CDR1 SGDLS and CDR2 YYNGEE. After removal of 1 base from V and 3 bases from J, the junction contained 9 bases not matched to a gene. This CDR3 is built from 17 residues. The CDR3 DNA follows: TGTGCCAGCAGCGTAAAGGTAAAGACTAGCGGGGTCTACGAGCAGTACTTC. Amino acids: CASSVKVKTSGVYEQYF.

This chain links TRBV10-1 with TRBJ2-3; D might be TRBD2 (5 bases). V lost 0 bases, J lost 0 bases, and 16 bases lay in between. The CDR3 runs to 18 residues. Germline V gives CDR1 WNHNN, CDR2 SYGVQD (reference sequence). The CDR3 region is CASSESNGGRTSTDTQYF. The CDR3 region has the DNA TGCGCCAGCAGTGAGTCGAATGGCGGTCGGACTAGCACAGATACGCAGTATTTT.